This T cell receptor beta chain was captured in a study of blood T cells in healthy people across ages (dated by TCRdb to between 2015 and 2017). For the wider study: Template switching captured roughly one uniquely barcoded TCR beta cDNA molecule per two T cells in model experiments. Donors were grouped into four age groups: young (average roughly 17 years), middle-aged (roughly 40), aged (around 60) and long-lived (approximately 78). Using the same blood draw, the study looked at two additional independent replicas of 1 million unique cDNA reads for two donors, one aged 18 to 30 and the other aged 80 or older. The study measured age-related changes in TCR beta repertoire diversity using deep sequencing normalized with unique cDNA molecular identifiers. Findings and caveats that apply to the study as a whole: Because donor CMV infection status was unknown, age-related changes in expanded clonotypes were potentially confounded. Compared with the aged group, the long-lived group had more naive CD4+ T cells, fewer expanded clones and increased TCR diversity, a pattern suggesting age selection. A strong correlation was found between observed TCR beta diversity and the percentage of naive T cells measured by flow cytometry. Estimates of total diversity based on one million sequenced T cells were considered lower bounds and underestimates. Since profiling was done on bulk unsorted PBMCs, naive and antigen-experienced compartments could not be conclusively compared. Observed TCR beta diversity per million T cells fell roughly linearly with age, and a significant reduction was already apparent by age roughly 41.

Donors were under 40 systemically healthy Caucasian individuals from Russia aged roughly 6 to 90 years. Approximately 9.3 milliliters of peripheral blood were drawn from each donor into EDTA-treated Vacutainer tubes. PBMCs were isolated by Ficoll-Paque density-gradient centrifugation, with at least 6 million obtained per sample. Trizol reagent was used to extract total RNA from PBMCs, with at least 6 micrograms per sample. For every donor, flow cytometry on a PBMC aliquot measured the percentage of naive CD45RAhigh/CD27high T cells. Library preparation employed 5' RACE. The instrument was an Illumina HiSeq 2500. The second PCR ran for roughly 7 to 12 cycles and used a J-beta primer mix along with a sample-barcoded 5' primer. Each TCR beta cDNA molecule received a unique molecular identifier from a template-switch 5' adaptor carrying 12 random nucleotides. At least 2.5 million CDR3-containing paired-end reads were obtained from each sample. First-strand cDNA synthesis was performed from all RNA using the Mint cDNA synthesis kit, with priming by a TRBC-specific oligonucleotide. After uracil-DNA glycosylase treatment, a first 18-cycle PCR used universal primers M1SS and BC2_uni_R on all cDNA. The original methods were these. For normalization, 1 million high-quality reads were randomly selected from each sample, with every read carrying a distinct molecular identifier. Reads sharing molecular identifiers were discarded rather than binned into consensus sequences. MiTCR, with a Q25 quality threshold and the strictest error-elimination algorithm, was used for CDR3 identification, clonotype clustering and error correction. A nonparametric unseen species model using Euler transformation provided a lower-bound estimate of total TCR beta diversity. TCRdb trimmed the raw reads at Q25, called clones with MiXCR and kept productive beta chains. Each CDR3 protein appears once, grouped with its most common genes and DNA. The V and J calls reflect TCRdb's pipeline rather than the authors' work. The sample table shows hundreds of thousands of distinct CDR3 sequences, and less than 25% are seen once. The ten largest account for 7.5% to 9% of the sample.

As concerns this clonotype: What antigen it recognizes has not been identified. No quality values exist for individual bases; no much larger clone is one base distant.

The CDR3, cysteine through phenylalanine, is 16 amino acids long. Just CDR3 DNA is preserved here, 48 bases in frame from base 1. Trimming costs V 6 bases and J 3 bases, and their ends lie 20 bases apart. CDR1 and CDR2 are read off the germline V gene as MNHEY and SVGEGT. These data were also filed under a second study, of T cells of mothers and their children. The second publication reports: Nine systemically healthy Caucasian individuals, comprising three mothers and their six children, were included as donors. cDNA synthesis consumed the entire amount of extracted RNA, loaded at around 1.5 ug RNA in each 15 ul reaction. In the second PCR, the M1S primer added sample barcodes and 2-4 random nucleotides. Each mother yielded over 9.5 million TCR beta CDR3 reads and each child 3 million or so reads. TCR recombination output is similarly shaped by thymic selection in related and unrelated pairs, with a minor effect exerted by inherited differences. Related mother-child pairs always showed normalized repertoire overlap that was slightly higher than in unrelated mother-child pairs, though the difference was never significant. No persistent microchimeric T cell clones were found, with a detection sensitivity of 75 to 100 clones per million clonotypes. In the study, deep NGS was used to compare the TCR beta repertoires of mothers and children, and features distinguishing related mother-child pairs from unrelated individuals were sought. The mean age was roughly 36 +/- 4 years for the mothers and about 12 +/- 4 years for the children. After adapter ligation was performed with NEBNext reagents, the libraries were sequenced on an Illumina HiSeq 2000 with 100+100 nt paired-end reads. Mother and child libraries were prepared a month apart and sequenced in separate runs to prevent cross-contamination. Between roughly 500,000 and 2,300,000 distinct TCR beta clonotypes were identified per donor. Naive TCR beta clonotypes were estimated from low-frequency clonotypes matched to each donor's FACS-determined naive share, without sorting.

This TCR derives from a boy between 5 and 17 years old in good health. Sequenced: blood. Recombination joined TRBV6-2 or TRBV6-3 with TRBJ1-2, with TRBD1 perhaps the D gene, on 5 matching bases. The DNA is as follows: TGTGCCAGCAGCCCGTCCCTTATGACAGCGTACTATGGCTACACCTTC. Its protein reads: CASSPSLMTAYYGYTF.